This record looks at one T cell receptor beta chain sequence and its context. The target antigen is unknown. Rearranged V-D-J TRB sequences were amplified with a mixed TRB-A/B primer pool. TCRdb re-called the multiplex PCR reads through MiXCR, storing one row per CDR3 protein. The sample consists of 2,400 or so distinct CDR3 sequences, 54% of them appearing once. This sample was included in a study of T cell repertoires in aging, cancer and after chemotherapy. Study-level background: Pre- and post-chemotherapy samples were paired from chronic lymphocytic leukemia patients treated with fludarabine- or bendamustine-based regimens. The whole study produced a dataset of roughly 8.6 million TCR reads.

Findings and limits, study-wide: In each cancer cohort, median generation probability increased across chemotherapy, suggesting thymic output rebounded. Healthy donors lost TCR diversity with age mainly through richness, cancer patients through richness and evenness.

Trimming pared 3 bases from V and 4 bases from J, leaving 18 bases between. This CDR3 has 16 amino acids. Per germline, CDR1 MNHNS and CDR2 SASEGT. Amplification of TCR beta used genomic DNA extracted from peripheral blood. V and J are TRBV6-1 and TRBJ1-2; weak D call: TRBD1 (5 bases). Sequenced sample: blood. This receptor was taken from a human donor with a blood cancer. In nucleotides, the CDR3 is TGTGCCAGCAGTGATCCGGGAGGGGCTGCCATCTATGGCTACACCTTC. Encoded protein: CASSDPGGAAIYGYTF.